This paragraph reports one TCR beta chain. Its antigen is unknown. This sample is part of a study of blood T cells in healthy people across ages. The study, taken as a whole, reports: Using unsorted PBMCs precluded a conclusive naive versus antigen-experienced comparison.

Combining a sample-barcoded 5' primer with a J-beta primer mix, a second PCR ran for about 6 to 12 cycles. Each TCR beta cDNA got a 12-nucleotide random molecular identifier. CDR3-containing paired-end reads numbering at least 2.5 million came from each sample. TCRdb reprocessed the 5' RACE reads with MiXCR, giving one entry per CDR3 protein. The profile shows approximately 900,000 distinct CDR3 sequences, 45% to 50% of them singletons. Looked up from germline, CDR1 is LGHNA and CDR2 is YNFKEQ. CDR3 size: 19 residues. V dropped 6 bases and J dropped 6; count of bases not matched to a gene: 25. PBMCs were isolated at a quantity of at least 7 million per sample.

The TCR was taken from a man between 25 and 39 years old in good health. The material sequenced was blood. The V and J genes are TRBV4-2 and TRBJ1-2; 7 nucleotides align to TRBD1. DNA of the CDR3: TGTGCCAGCAGTACTTCTTCGGGTCGTTACGCAGGGGGTGAAGATGGCTACACCTTC. Residues: CASSTSSGRYAGGEDGYTF.